This TCR beta chain was retrieved from a study of T cells in Graves' hyperthyroidism and ophthalmopathy. This clonotype was detected ten times or more. RNA transcripts gave rise to amplified TCR beta CDR3 regions. The HTBI primer set drove a first-round RT-PCR of the TCR CDR3. A single record per CDR3 protein comes from TCRdb applying MiXCR to the multiplex PCR reads. The sample comprises 270,000 or so distinct CDR3 sequences, less than 30% of which are singletons, and over 25% rests with the top ten. The germline CDR1 and CDR2 sequences are SQVTM and ANQGSEA. This CDR3 region has 14 residues. V lost 7 bases and J lost 4, with 19 bases in between. Newly diagnosed hyperthyroidism, duration under 2 months, in patients aged 18 to 65. Diagnostic decisions used clinical symptoms, serum thyroxine and TRAb, thyroid ultrasound and orbital computed tomography.

The chain links TRBV29-1 to TRBJ1-1; unclear D gene. This sequence was found in a man in his forties or fifties with Graves' hyperthyroidism that later progressed to Graves' ophthalmopathy. Sequencing was done on a sample of blood. The CDR3 here is CSAYPPWEGTEAFF. The CDR3 DNA follows: TGCAGCGCCTACCCTCCGTGGGAGGGCACTGAAGCTTTCTTT.